This T cell receptor beta chain derives from a study of T cell repertoires in cytomegalovirus infection. MiXCR was run by TCRdb on the reads, yielding one entry per CDR3 protein. The sample holds 600,000 to 700,000 distinct CDR3 sequences, roughly 36% seen once. In regard to this clonotype: What it binds is not known.

The sample in question was cultured PBMCs, obtained from culture after CMV antigen stimulation. The clonotype comes from a human donor in good health (CMV status not recorded). Some clones in this sample may be carry-over from other donors' samples.

The CDR3 here is CASSPGTASSTDTQYF. CDR3 DNA: TGTGCCAGTAGTCCGGGGACAGCATCTAGCACAGATACGCAGTATTTT. V and J are TRBV19 and TRBJ2-3; TRBD1 aligns across 7 bases. The germline V gene has CDR1 LNHDA and CDR2 SQIVND (reference sequence). J lost 0 bases, V lost 5 bases, and 8 bases had no gene match. The CDR3 loop spans 16 amino acids.